A selection of T cell receptor beta chains follows, all from one sample in a study of blood T cell repertoires in COVID-19. The repertoire was sequenced with immunoSEQ multiplex PCR; TCRdb's copy has only in-frame clones and lacks some. The profile covers approximately 200,000 clones, with approximately 80% appearing a single time and roughly 7.6% taken by the ten largest. Sequenced material: peripheral blood. Receptors were obtained from an elderly woman with COVID-19, enrolled during active disease. Both conserved end residues are part of each CDR3. The D gene is left open where the match is weak. Where a row states a size, it is once, few, many or the class of an expanded clone; other rows omit it.

V,J,size,D,DNA,CDR3
TRBV29-1,TRBJ2-7,-,TRBD2,TGCAGCGTTGAAAAGCGGGAGGGCCGATTCCACGAGCAGTACTTC,CSVEKREGRFHEQYF
TRBV10-3,TRBJ2-7,-,TRBD2,TGTGCCATCAGTGCGAGCGGGGCGGAGCAGTACTTC,CAISASGAEQYF
TRBV18,TRBJ2-2,-,-,TGTGCCAGCTCACTAGCTCCCGAGGGCACCGGGGAGCTGTTTTTT,CASSLAPEGTGELFF
TRBV21-1,TRBJ1-2,-,-,TGTGCCAGCGTATTTTCCCCGTTTTCGCGATTGAGTGGCTACACCTTC,CASVFSPFSRLSGYTF
TRBV3-1/TRBV3-2,TRBJ1-6,once,TRBD1,TGTGCCAGCAGCCGAAGGACAGGCAATAATTCACCCCTCCACTTT,CASSRRTGNNSPLHF
TRBV7-7,TRBJ2-1,-,-,TGTGCTAGCAGCTCCCACCTAGCGACTGAGCAGTTCTTC,CASSSHLATEQFF
TRBV5-8,TRBJ2-3,-,TRBD2,TGTGCCAGCAGCTTGGTTGGGCTAGCGGTCACAGATACGCAGTATTTT,CASSLVGLAVTDTQYF
TRBV29-1,TRBJ2-7,-,-,TGCAGCGTTGCACTAGCTTACGAGCAGTACTTC,CSVALAYEQYF
TRBV27,TRBJ2-1,-,TRBD2,TGTGCCAGCAGGAGGGCGGGACTAGGGGTTGAGCAGTTCTTC,CASRRAGLGVEQFF
TRBV12-3/TRBV12-4,TRBJ1-2,-,-,TGTGCCAGCAGTCCCTGGGGGGTTGGCTACACCTTC,CASSPWGVGYTF
TRBV9,TRBJ2-3,-,TRBD1,TGTGCCAGCAGCGAGCCGGGACAGGGAAGCACAGATACGCAGTATTTT,CASSEPGQGSTDTQYF
TRBV6-5,TRBJ1-5,-,TRBD1,TGTGCCAGCAGGCTAGACAGGGCCCACAATCAGCCCCAGCATTTT,CASRLDRAHNQPQHF
TRBV6-5,TRBJ2-7,-,-,TGTGCCAGCGAGACGGGAACCTACGAGCAGTACTTC,CASETGTYEQYF
TRBV3-1/TRBV3-2,TRBJ2-6,-,-,TGTGCCAGCAGCCCATCCCACTTCCGGTACTCTGGGGCCAACGTCCTGACTTTC,CASSPSHFRYSGANVLTF
TRBV6-1,TRBJ1-2,-,TRBD1,TGTGCCAGCAGTGAAAGTTTTGGGACAGTTCCGAGGGGCTACACCTTC,CASSESFGTVPRGYTF
TRBV19,TRBJ1-2,-,-,TGTGCCAGTAGTATAAGCAGGGCCAGAGTGGATGGCTACACCTTC,CASSISRARVDGYTF
TRBV5-1,TRBJ2-7,-,TRBD1,TGCGCCAGCAGCTCGGGACAGGGATTCTACGAGCAGTACTTC,CASSSGQGFYEQYF
TRBV5-4,TRBJ2-1,-,-,TGTGCCAGCAGCTACGAGGGGACTCCTCACTACAATGAGCAGTTCTTC,CASSYEGTPHYNEQFF
TRBV4-1,TRBJ1-1,-,TRBD1,TGCGCCAGCAGCCCAGGACAGGGGATCGAAAACACTGAAGCTTTCTTT,CASSPGQGIENTEAFF
TRBV11-2,TRBJ1-2,-,-,TGTGCCAGCAGCTCCCAGGGGATCAATGGCTACACCTTC,CASSSQGINGYTF
TRBV6-5,TRBJ2-3,-,-,TGTGCCAGTGCGCCCCCAGGGGTTCCAGATACGCAGTATTTT,CASAPPGVPDTQYF
TRBV10-1,TRBJ2-3,-,TRBD2,TGCGCCACTGCGGGGGGGCCGTCGGATACGCAGTATTTT,CATAGGPSDTQYF
TRBV2,TRBJ1-5,-,-,TGTGCCAGCGGAGGCGGTAGCAATCAGCCCCAGCATTTT,CASGGGSNQPQHF
TRBV18,TRBJ2-7,-,-,TGTGCCAGCTCACCCTCCCTGGGAGACGTCCACGAGCAGTACTTC,CASSPSLGDVHEQYF
TRBV5-3,TRBJ1-1,-,-,-,CARTRDRALRFGNTEAFF
TRBV5-1,TRBJ2-2,-,TRBD2,TGCGCCAGCAGCTCGGAGCCCAGCGGGGGGGCCGGGGAGCTGTTTTTT,CASSSEPSGGAGELFF
TRBV28,TRBJ1-1,-,TRBD1,TGTGCCAGCCGATACAGGGGGGTTACTGAAGCTTTCTTT,CASRYRGVTEAFF
TRBV5-1,TRBJ2-1,once,-,TGCGCCAGCAGCGCTCAAGGGGGATCGTACAATGAGCAGTTCTTC,CASSAQGGSYNEQFF
TRBV5-1,TRBJ2-3,-,TRBD2,TGCGCCAGCAGAGTCGGGGGGAGCACAGATACGCAGTATTTT,CASRVGGSTDTQYF
TRBV5-4,TRBJ2-5,-,-,TGTGCCAGCAGCTTGGCCGGGGTGCAAGAGACCCAGTACTTC,CASSLAGVQETQYF
TRBV6-5,TRBJ1-1,-,-,TGTGCCAGCAGGAGGAACACTGAAGCTTTCTTT,CASRRNTEAFF
TRBV5-1,TRBJ1-2,-,TRBD1,TGCGCCAGCAGCGAGGACAGGGCAGATGGCTACACCTTC,CASSEDRADGYTF
TRBV2,TRBJ2-3,-,-,TGTGCCAGCAGAGGGGCAGTACATACGCAGTATTTT,CASRGAVHTQYF
TRBV7-9,TRBJ2-3,-,-,TGTGCCAGCAGCTACAGTTCCGAGCGCACAGATACGCAGTATTTT,CASSYSSERTDTQYF
TRBV2,TRBJ2-6,-,-,TGTGCCAGCAGTGAGGGGCGGAACTCTGGGGCCAACGTCCTGACTTTC,CASSEGRNSGANVLTF
TRBV15,TRBJ2-5,-,TRBD2,TGTGCCACCAGCAGAGGTGTGGCGGGGGGGGTAGAGACCCAGTACTTC,CATSRGVAGGVETQYF
TRBV5-4,TRBJ1-1,-,TRBD1,TGTGCCACCCAACAGAAGACAGGGCAGGCCCCACTTGAAGCTTTCTTT,CATQQKTGQAPLEAFF
TRBV2,TRBJ1-1,-,-,TGTGCCAGTATGAGGGAAACTGAAGCTTTCTTT,CASMRETEAFF
TRBV7-9,TRBJ2-1,few,-,TGTGCCAGCAGCTTTACTACAGGGTTTAAGCAGTTCTTC,CASSFTTGFKQFF
TRBV27,TRBJ1-6,few,-,TGTGCCACCGCCAGGGGCGGAAATTCACCCCTCCACTTT,CATARGGNSPLHF
TRBV10-3,TRBJ1-5,-,-,TGTGCCATCAGTGAGTCAGGGGTTCAGCCCCAGCATTTT,CAISESGVQPQHF
TRBV28,TRBJ1-2,-,TRBD1,TGTGCCAGCTTTAGAGGACAGGGAAACTATGGCTACACCTTC,CASFRGQGNYGYTF